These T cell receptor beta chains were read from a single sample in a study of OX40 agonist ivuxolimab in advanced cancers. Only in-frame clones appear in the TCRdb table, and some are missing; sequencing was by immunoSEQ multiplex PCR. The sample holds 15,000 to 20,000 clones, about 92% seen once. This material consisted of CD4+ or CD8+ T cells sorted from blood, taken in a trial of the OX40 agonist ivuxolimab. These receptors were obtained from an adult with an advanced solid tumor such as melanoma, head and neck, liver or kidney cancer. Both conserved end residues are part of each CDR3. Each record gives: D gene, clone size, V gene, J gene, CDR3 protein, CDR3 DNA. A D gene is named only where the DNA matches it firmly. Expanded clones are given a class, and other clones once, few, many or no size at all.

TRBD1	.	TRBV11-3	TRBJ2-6	CASSSYRDSISGANVLTF	TGTGCCAGCAGCTCCTACCGGGACAGTATCTCTGGGGCCAACGTCCTGACTTTC
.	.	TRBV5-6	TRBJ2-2	CASRLWGTGELFF	TGTGCCAGCAGGTTGTGGGGGACCGGGGAGCTGTTTTTT
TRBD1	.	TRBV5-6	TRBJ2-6	CASSLGQGAPGANVLTF	TGTGCCAGCAGTCTCGGACAGGGGGCGCCTGGGGCCAACGTCCTGACTTTC
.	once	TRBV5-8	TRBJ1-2	CASSLGQMAGYTF	TGTGCCAGCAGCCTTGGACAGATGGCTGGCTACACCTTC
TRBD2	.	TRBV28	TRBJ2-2	CASSLLADLNTGELFF	TGTGCCAGCAGTTTACTAGCGGACCTGAACACCGGGGAGCTGTTTTTT
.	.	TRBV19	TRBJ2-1	CASSPGAYNEQFF	TGTGCCAGTAGCCCCGGGGCCTACAATGAGCAGTTCTTC
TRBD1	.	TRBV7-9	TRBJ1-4	CASSLGQGALANEKLFF	TGTGCCAGCAGCTTAGGACAGGGGGCGTTGGCTAATGAAAAACTGTTTTTT
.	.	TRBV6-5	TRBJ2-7	CASSYRTSGVGEQYF	TGTGCCAGCAGTTACCGTACCTCAGGGGTTGGCGAGCAGTACTTC
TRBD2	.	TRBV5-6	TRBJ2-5	CASSSGGETQYF	TGTGCCAGCAGCTCCGGGGGGGAGACCCAGTACTTC
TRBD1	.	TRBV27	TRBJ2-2	CASSSRGPGELFF	TGTGCCAGCAGTTCCAGGGGGCCCGGGGAGCTGTTTTTT
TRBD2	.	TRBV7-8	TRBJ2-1	CASSLARLADDNEQFF	TGTGCCAGCAGCTTAGCGAGGCTAGCGGACGACAATGAGCAGTTCTTC
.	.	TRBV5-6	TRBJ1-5	CASSFGNGPQHF	.
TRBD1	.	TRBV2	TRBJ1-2	CASRPGQGAPPDGYTF	TGTGCCAGCAGACCCGGACAGGGGGCCCCACCAGATGGCTACACCTTC
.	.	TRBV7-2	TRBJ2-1	CASSHGPEQFF	TGTGCCAGCAGCCACGGGCCTGAGCAGTTCTTC
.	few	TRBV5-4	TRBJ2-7	CASSTGQSSYEQYF	TGTGCCAGCAGCACCGGTCAGAGCTCCTACGAGCAGTACTTC
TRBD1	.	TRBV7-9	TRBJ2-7	CASSLVGTGHPEQYF	TGTGCCAGCAGCTTAGTGGGGACAGGGCACCCCGAGCAGTACTTC
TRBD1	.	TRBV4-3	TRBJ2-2	CASSQDRAGGTGELFF	TGCGCCAGCAGCCAAGACAGGGCAGGGGGCACCGGGGAGCTGTTTTTT
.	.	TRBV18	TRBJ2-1	CASSPPDWDYNEQFF	TGTGCCAGCTCACCGCCTGACTGGGACTACAATGAGCAGTTCTTC
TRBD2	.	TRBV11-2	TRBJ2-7	CASSFGGGLYEQYF	TGTGCCAGCAGCTTTGGGGGGGGACTTTACGAGCAGTACTTC
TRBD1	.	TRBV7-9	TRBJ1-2	CASSPWTGGGYGYTF	TGTGCCAGCAGCCCTTGGACAGGGGGCGGCTATGGCTACACCTTC